This T cell receptor (beta chain) was observed in a study of control samples from healthy donors and cancer patients (dated by TCRdb to about 2020). As concerns this clone: Its antigen remains unidentified. Base qualities are missing; no much larger clone stands one base away.

From a lookup of the germline V gene, CDR1 and CDR2 are SGHRS and YFSETQ. V loses 0 bases at its end and J loses 8 bases; junction bases beyond the gene matches: 4. Measured from the cysteine to the phenylalanine, the CDR3 is 13 residues long. Just CDR3 DNA is preserved here, 39 bases in frame from base 1. Preparation of the library involved the immunoSEQ multiplex PCR assay. TCRdb's version of the immuneACCESS table is confined to in-frame rearrangements and falls short of the full clone set. An unresolved V gene accounts for under half of the shortfall where checked; the remainder is of unknown origin. This sample comprises about 120,000 clones, 88% of them detected only once. Of the sample, about 2.1% falls within the top ten clones.

Sequenced: blood. The rearranged segments are TRBV5-1 and TRBJ1-1; TRBD1 aligns with 7 central bases. This sequence was found in a woman in her sixties or seventies in good health. The CDR3 protein is CASSLDRQGEAFF. The DNA sequence follows: TGCGCCAGCAGCTTGGACCGACAGGGCGAAGCTTTCTTT.